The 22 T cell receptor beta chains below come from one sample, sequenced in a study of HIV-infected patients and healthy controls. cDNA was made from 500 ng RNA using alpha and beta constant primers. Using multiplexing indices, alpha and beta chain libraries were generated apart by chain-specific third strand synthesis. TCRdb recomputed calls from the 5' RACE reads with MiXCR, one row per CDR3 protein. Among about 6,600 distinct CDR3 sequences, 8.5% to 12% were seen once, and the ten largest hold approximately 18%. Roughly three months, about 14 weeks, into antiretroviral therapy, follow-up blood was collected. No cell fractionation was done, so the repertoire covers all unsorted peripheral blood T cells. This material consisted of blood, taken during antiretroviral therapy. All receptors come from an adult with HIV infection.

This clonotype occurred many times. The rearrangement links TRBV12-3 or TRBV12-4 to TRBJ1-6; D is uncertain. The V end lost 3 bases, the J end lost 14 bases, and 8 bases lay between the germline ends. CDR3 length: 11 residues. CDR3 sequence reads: CASSFAFTLHF. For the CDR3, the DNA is TGTGCCAGCAGTTTTGCGTTTACCCTCCACTTT.

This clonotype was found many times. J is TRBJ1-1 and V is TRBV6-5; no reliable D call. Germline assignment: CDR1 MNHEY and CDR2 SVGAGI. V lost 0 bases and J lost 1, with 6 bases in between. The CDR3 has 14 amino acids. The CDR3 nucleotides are TGTGCCAGCAGTTACTCGCGCAGGAACACTGAAGCTTTCTTT. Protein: CASSYSRRNTEAFF.

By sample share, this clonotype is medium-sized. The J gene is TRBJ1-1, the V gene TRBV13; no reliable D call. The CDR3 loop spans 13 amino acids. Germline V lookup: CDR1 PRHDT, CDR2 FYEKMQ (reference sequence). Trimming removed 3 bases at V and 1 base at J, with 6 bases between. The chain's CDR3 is CASSFEGNTEAFF. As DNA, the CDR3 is TGTGCCAGCAGCTTTGAAGGGAACACTGAAGCTTTCTTT.

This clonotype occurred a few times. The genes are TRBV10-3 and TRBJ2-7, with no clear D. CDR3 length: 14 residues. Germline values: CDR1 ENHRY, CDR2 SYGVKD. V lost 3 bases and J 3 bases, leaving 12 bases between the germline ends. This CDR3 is CAISDNADFYEQYF. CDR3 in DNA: TGTGCCATCAGTGATAATGCAGATTTCTACGAGCAGTACTTC.

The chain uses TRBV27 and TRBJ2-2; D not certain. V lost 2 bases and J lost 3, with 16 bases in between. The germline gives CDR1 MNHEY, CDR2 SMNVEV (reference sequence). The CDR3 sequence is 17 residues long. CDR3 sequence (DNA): TGTGCCAGCAGTTTAAAGGATCCTATTACCTACACCGGGGAGCTGTTTTTT. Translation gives CASSLKDPITYTGELFF.

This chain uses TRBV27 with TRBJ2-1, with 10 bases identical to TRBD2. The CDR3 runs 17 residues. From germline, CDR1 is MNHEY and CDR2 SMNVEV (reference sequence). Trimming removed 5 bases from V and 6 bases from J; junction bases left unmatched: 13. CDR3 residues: CASSPTQPRTSGNEQFF. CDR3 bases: TGTGCCAGCAGTCCCACCCAACCTAGGACTAGCGGCAATGAGCAGTTCTTC.

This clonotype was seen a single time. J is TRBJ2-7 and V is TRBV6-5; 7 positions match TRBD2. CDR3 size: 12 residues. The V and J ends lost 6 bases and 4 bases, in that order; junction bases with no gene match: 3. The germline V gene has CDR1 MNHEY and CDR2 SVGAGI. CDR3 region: CASRGGGYEQYF. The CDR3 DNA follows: TGTGCCAGCAGGGGGGGGGGATACGAGCAGTACTTC.

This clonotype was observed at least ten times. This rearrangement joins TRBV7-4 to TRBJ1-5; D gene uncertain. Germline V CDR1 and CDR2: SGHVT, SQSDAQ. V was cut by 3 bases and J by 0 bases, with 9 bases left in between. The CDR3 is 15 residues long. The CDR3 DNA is TGTGCCAGCAGCTTGACCCAGACTAGCAATCAGCCCCAGCATTTT. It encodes CASSLTQTSNQPQHF.

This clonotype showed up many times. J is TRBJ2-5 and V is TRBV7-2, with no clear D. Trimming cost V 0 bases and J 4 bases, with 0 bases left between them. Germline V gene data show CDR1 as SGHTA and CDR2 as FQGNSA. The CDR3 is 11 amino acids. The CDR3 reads CASSLAETQYF. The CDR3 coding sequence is TGTGCCAGCAGCTTAGCAGAGACCCAGTACTTC.

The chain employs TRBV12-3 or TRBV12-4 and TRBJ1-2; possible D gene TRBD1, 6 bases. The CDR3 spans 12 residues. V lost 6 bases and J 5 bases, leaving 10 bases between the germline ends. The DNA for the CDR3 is TGTGCCAGCAGCCTACAGGGTTATGGCTACACCTTC. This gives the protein CASSLQGYGYTF.

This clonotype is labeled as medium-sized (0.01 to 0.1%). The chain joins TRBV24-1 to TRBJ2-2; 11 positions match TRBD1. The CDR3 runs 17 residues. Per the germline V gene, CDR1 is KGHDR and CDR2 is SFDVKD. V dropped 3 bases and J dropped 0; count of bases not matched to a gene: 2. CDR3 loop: CATSDKGQGANTGELFF. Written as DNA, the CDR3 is TGTGCCACCAGTGATAAGGGACAGGGGGCGAACACCGGGGAGCTGTTTTTT.

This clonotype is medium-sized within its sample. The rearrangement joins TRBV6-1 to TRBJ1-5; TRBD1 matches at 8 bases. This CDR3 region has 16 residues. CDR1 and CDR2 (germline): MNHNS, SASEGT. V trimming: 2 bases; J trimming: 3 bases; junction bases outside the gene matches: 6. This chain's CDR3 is CASSEWSGGDNQPQHF. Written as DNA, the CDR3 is TGTGCCAGCAGTGAATGGTCAGGGGGCGACAATCAGCCCCAGCATTTT.

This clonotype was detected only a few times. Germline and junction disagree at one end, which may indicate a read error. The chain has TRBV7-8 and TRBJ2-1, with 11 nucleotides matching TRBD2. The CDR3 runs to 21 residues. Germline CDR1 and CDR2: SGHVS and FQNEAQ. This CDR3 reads CASSLGLAGGKLPANYNEQFF. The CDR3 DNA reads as TGTGCCAGCAGTTTAGGCCTAGCGGGGGGCAAACTTCCGGCCAATTACAATGAGCAGTTCTTC.

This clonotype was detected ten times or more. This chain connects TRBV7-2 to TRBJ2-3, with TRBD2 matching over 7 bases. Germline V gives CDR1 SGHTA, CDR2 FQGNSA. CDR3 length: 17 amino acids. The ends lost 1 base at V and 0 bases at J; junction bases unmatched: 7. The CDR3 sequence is CASSLGPAGLSTDTQYF. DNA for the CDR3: TGTGCCAGCAGCTTAGGTCCAGCGGGGCTGAGCACAGATACGCAGTATTTT.

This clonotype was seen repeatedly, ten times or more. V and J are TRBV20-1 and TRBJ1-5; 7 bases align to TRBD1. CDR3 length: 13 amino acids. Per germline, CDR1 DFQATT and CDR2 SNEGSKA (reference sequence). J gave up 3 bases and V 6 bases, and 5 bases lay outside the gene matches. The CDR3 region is CSARTGSNQPQHF. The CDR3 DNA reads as TGCAGTGCCAGGACAGGCTCCAATCAGCCCCAGCATTTT.

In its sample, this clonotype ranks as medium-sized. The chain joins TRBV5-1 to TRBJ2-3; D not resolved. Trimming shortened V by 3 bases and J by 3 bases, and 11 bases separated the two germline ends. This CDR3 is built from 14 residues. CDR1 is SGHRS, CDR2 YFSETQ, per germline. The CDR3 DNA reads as TGCGCCAGCAGCTGGGCGGTGGAGACAGATACGCAGTATTTT. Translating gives CASSWAVETDTQYF.

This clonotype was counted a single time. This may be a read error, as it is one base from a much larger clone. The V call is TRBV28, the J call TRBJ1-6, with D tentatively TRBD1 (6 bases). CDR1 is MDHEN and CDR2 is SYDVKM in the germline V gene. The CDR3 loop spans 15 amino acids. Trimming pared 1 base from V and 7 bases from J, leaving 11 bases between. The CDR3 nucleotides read TGTGCCAGCAGTTTATTCCTACAGGGAAATTCACCCCTCCACTTT. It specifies CASSLFLQGNSPLHF. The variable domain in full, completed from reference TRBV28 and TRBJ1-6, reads DVKVTQSSRYLVKRTGEKVFLECVQDMDHENMFWYRQDPGLGLRLIYFSYDVKMKEKGDIPEGYSVSREKKERFSLILESASTNQTSMYLCASSLFLQGNSPLHFGNGTRLTVT.

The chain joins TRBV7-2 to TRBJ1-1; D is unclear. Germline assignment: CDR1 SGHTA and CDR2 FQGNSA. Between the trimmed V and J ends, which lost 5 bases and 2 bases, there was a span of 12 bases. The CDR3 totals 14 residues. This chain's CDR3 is CASSPRPRNTEAFF. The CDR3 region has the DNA TGTGCCAGCAGCCCAAGACCGAGAAACACTGAAGCTTTCTTT.

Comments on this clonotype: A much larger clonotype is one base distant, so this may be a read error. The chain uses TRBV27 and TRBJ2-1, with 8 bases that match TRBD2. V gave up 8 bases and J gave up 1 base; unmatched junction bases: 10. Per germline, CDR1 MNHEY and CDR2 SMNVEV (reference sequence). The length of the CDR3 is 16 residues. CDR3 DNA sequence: TGTGCCAGCCTCCTCCAAGCGGGGGAATCCTACAATGAGCAGTTCTTC. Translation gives CASLLQAGESYNEQFF.

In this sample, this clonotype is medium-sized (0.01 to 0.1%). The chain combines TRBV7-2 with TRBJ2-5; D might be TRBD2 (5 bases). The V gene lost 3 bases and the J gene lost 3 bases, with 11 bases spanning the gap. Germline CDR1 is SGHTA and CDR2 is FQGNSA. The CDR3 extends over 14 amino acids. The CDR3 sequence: CASSFSAGEETQYF. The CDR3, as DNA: TGTGCCAGCAGCTTCTCTGCGGGCGAAGAGACCCAGTACTTC.

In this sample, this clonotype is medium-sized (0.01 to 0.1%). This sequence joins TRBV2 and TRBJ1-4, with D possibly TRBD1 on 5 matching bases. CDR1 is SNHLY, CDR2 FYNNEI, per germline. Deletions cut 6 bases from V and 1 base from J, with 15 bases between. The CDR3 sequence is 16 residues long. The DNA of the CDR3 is TGTGCCAGCAGCATCCAGGGTGGTATAACTAATGAAAAACTGTTTTTT. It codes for CASSIQGGITNEKLFF.

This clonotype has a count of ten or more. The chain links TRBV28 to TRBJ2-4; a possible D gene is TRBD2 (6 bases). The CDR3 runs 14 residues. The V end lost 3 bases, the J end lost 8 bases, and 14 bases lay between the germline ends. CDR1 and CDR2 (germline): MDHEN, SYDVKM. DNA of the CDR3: TGTGCCAGCAGTTTGGCGGGGTCCCGGTACATTCAGTACTTC. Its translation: CASSLAGSRYIQYF.